This T cell receptor beta chain was captured in a study of cytomegalovirus exposure and HLA in healthy donors. PCR employed 60 Vbeta and 13 Jbeta primers. Produced via immunoSEQ multiplex PCR; TCRdb's table is partial and in-frame only. This table holds 35,000 to 45,000 clones, approximately 80% found once. The V and J ends lost 2 bases and 2 bases respectively, with 10 bases between them. The CDR3 has 14 residues. Germline lookup yields CDR1 SEHNR and CDR2 FQNEAQ (reference sequence). Sequenced: PBMCs. J is TRBJ2-7 and V is TRBV7-9; possible D gene TRBD2, 5 bases. The receptor's source is a woman aged 18 to 35 in good health and CMV-seropositive. The chain's CDR3 is CASSLPGFAYEQYF. The CDR3 coding sequence is TGTGCCAGCAGCTTACCGGGGTTTGCCTACGAGCAGTACTTC. The variable domain in full, with the rest retrieved from reference TRBV7-9 and TRBJ2-7, is DTGVSQNPRHKITKRGQNVTFRCDPISEHNRLYWYRQTLGQGPEFLTYFQNEAQLEKSRLLSDRFSAERPKGSFSTLEIQRTEQGDSAMYLCASSLPGFAYEQYFGPGTRLTVT.